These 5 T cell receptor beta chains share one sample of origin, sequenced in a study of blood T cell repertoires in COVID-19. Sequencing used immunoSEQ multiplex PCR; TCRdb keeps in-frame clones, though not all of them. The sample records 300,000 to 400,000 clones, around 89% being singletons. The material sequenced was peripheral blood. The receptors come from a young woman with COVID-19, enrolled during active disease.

The CDR3 reads CASSEERGSTSYEQYV. The CDR3 bases are TGTGCCAGCAGTGAGGAACGCGGGAGTACTTCCTACGAGCAGTACGTC. V is TRBV2 and J is TRBJ2-7, with TRBD2 identical over 7 bases. The CDR3 loop spans 16 amino acids. In germline, CDR1 is SNHLY, CDR2 FYNNEI. J gave up 1 base and V 3 bases, and 9 bases lay outside the gene matches.

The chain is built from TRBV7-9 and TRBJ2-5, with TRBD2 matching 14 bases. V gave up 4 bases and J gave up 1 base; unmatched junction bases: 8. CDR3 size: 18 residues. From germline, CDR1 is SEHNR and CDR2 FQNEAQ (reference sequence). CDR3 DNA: TGTGCCAGCAGCTCAATGGGACTAGCGGGGGAAATCCAAGAGACCCAGTACTTC. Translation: CASSSMGLAGEIQETQYF.

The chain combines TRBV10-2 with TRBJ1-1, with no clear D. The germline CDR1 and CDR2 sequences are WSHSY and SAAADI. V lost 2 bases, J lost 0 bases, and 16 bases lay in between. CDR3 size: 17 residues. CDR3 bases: TGCGCCAGCAGTGAGACGGTGGCAGGTAGTATGAACACTGAAGCTTTCTTT. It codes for CASSETVAGSMNTEAFF.

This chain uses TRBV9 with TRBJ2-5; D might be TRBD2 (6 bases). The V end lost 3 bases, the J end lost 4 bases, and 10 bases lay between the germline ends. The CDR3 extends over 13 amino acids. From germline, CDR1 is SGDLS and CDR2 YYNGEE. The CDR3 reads CASSGGGGETQYF. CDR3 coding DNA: TGTGCCAGCAGCGGGGGAGGAGGAGAGACCCAGTACTTC.

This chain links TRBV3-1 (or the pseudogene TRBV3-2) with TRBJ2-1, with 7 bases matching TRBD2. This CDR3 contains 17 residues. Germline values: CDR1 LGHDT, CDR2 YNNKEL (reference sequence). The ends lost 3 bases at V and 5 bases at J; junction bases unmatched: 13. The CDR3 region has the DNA TGTGCCAGCAGCCATTTAAGCGGGGCTCACCTTAACAATGAGCAGTTCTTC. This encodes CASSHLSGAHLNNEQFF.